This T cell receptor (beta chain) was profiled in a study of blood T cell repertoires in COVID-19. Measured with immunoSEQ multiplex PCR; TCRdb has only the in-frame clones, and not every one. This sample has under 80,000 clones, with roughly 80% found just once. The CDR3 runs to 15 residues. Germline CDR1 is SGHRS and CDR2 is YFSETQ. V gave up 4 bases and J gave up 3 bases, with 13 bases separating them. The gene calls are TRBV5-1 and TRBJ2-2, with a possible D match to TRBD1 (5 bases). The source of this sequence is a woman aged 80 or older with active or convalescent COVID-19. The sample was peripheral blood. For the CDR3, the DNA is TGCGCCAGCAGCGCTGCCCTAGGGGACACCGGGGAGCTGTTTTTT. Protein product: CASSAALGDTGELFF. Supplemented by reference TRBV5-1 and TRBJ2-2, the full variable domain reads KAGVTQTPRYLIKTRGQQVTLSCSPISGHRSVSWYQQTPGQGLQFLFEYFSETQRNKGNFPGRFSGRQFSNSRSEMNVSTLELGDSALYLCASSAALGDTGELFFGEGSRLTVL.